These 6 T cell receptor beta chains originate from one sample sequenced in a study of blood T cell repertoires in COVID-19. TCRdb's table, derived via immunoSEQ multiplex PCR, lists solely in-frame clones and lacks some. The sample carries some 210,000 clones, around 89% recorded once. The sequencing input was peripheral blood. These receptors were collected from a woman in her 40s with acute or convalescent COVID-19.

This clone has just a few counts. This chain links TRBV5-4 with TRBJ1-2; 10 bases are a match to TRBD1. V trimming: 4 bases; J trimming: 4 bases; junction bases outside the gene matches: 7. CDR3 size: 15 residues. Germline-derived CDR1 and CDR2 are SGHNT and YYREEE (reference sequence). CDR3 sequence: CASSGGTGVFYGYTF. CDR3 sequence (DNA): TGTGCCAGCAGCGGGGGGACAGGGGTGTTCTATGGCTACACCTTC.

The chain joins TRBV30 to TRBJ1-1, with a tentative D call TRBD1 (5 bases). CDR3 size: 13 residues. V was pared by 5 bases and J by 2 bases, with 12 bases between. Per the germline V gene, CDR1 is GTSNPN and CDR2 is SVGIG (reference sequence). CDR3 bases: TGTGCCTGGGGGAGGGGACTAAACACTGAAGCTTTCTTT. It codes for CAWGRGLNTEAFF.

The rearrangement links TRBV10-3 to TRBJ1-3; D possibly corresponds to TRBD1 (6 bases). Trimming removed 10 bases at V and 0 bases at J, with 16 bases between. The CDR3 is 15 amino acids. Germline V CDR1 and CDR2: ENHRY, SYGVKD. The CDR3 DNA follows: TGTGCCACCCAAGGACAGCAAGCCTCTGGAAACACCATATATTTT. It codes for CATQGQQASGNTIYF.

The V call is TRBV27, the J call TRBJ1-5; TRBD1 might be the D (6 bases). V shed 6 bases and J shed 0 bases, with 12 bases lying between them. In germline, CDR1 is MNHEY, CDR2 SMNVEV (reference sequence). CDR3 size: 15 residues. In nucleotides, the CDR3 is TGTGCCAGCAGATCTACAGGGAATAGCAATCAGCCCCAGCATTTT. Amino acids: CASRSTGNSNQPQHF.

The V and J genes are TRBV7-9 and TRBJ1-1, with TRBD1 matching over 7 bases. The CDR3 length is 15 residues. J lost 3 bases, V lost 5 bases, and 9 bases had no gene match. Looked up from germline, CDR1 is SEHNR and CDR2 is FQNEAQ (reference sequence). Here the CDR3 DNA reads TGTGCCAGCAGCCCGAGCAGAGGGGGCCACACTGAAGCTTTCTTT. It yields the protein CASSPSRGGHTEAFF.

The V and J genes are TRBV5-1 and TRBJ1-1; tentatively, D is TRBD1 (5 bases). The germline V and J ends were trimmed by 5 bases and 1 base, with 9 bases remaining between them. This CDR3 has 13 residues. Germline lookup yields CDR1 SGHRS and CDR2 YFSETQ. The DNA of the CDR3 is TGCGCCAGCAGAAAACAGGAGAACACTGAAGCTTTCTTT. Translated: CASRKQENTEAFF.